The 6 T cell receptor beta chains below come from one sample, sequenced in a study of cytomegalovirus exposure and HLA in healthy donors. The PCR employed 60 Vbeta primers together with 13 Jbeta primers. Only in-frame clones appear in the TCRdb table, and some are missing; sequencing was by immunoSEQ multiplex PCR. The data show 90,000 to 140,000 clones, with 78% seen just once and 1% to 1.5% held by the top ten. Sequenced material: PBMCs. These receptors were collected from a man aged 25-40 years in good health and CMV-seronegative.

DNA of the CDR3: TGTGCCAGTACCGGGGAACGTGAAAAACTGTTTTTT. This gives the protein CASTGEREKLFF. V usage is TRBV19 and J usage is TRBJ1-4; D remains ambiguous. The length of the CDR3 is 12 residues. The ends were cut back, 7 bases at V and 7 bases at J, with 10 bases in the middle. The germline V gene has CDR1 LNHDA and CDR2 SQIVND (reference sequence).

The rearrangement uses TRBV4-3 and TRBJ2-1; D is possibly TRBD1 (6 bases). Germline values: CDR1 LGHNA, CDR2 YSLEER. V gave up 3 bases and J gave up 7 bases, with 19 bases separating them. This CDR3 is built from 16 residues. This chain's CDR3 is CASSQNRDETLNEQFF. CDR3 nucleotide sequence: TGCGCCAGCAGCCAGAACAGGGATGAGACATTGAATGAGCAGTTCTTC.

The chain combines TRBV19 with TRBJ2-1, with 8 positions matching TRBD1. The CDR3 runs 16 residues. The germline gives CDR1 LNHDA, CDR2 SQIVND (reference sequence). The junction had 6 bases not matched to a gene; V was cut back by 3 bases and J by 2 bases. In DNA, the CDR3 is TGTGCCAGTAGTATCTCCGGGACAGGAACCTACAATGAGCAGTTCTTC. It is translated as CASSISGTGTYNEQFF.

This chain's CDR3 is CASSPGLGQGSVYEQYF. CDR3 nucleotide sequence: TGTGCCAGCTCACCAGGTTTGGGACAGGGGTCGGTCTACGAGCAGTACTTC. The rearrangement joins TRBV18 to TRBJ2-7, with 10 bases identical to TRBD1. Per germline, CDR1 KGHSH and CDR2 LQKENI. The CDR3 totals 17 residues. After removal of 2 bases from V and 3 bases from J, the junction contained 10 bases not matched to a gene.

CDR3 region: CASSDTGTGGLYTEAFF. The DNA of the CDR3 is TGTGCCAGCAGCGATACCGGGACAGGGGGCTTGTACACTGAAGCTTTCTTT. V gene TRBV9 combines with J gene TRBJ1-1; TRBD1 matches 12 bases. There are 17 residues in the CDR3. V trimming: 3 bases; J trimming: 3 bases; junction bases outside the gene matches: 9. Germline CDR1 and CDR2: SGDLS and YYNGEE.

The chain is built from TRBV6-5 and TRBJ2-2; 7 nucleotides agree with TRBD1. V was pared by 2 bases and J by 4 bases, with 7 bases of the junction left unmatched. The germline gives CDR1 MNHEY, CDR2 SVGAGI. The CDR3 is 16 amino acids. CDR3 nucleotide sequence: TGTGCCAGCAGTTACGAGGGGCCAGGGGGCACCGGGGAGCTGTTTTTT. Translating gives CASSYEGPGGTGELFF.